A selection of T cell receptor beta chains follows, all from one sample in a study of beta chain features in type 1 diabetes. Only in-frame clones appear in the TCRdb table, and some are missing; sequencing was by immunoSEQ multiplex PCR. The repertoire includes under 800,000 clones, 15% of them detected once, and 0.07% to 0.095% sits in the top ten. The material sequenced was naive CD4+ T cells from blood. Receptor source: a man between 18 and 29 years old in good health. Each CDR3 is given with its conserved first and last residue. A D gene is named only where the DNA matches it firmly. A row's size may be missing; if present it is once, few, many or a size class.

size: few; D: -; J: TRBJ1-3; V: TRBV12-5; length: 13; CDR3: CASARSSGNTIYF; DNA: TGTGCTAGTGCCCGGTCCTCTGGAAACACCATATATTTT
size: -; D: TRBD1; J: TRBJ1-2; V: TRBV4-2; length: 15; CDR3: CASSQADRADYGYTF; DNA: TGTGCCAGCAGCCAAGCGGACAGGGCGGACTATGGCTACACCTTC
size: few; D: TRBD1; J: TRBJ1-2; V: TRBV6-5; length: 14; CDR3: CASSLPGQGTGYTF; DNA: TGTGCCAGCAGTTTGCCGGGACAGGGAACTGGCTACACCTTC
size: few; D: -; J: TRBJ1-2; V: TRBV4-2; length: 14; CDR3: CASSQERVNYGYTF; DNA: TGTGCCAGCAGCCAAGAGCGGGTTAACTATGGCTACACCTTC
size: -; D: TRBD1; J: TRBJ1-1; V: TRBV29-1; length: 12; CDR3: CSVYRGRTEAFF; DNA: TGCAGCGTCTACAGGGGACGGACTGAAGCTTTCTTT
size: few; D: -; J: TRBJ2-1; V: TRBV7-9; length: 16; CDR3: CASSDEALSAYNEQFF; DNA: TGTGCCAGCAGCGACGAGGCTTTAAGCGCCTACAATGAGCAGTTCTTC
size: -; D: TRBD2; J: TRBJ2-3; V: TRBV7-2; length: 16; CDR3: CASSLTSGRTTDTQYF; DNA: TGTGCCAGCAGCTTGACTAGCGGGAGGACCACAGATACGCAGTATTTT
size: -; D: -; J: TRBJ1-5; V: TRBV28; length: 9; CDR3: CASGQPQHF; DNA: TGTGCCAGCGGTCAGCCCCAGCATTTT
size: few; D: -; J: TRBJ2-7; V: TRBV4-1; length: 14; CDR3: CASSPRDRVYEQYF; DNA: TGCGCCAGCAGCCCCCGGGACCGGGTCTACGAGCAGTACTTC
size: few; D: -; J: TRBJ2-2; V: TRBV5-1; length: 15; CDR3: CASSLSGADTGELFF; DNA: TGCGCCAGCAGCTTGTCAGGGGCGGACACCGGGGAGCTGTTTTTT
size: -; D: -; J: TRBJ1-6; V: TRBV7-9; length: 15; CDR3: CASSWGLTHNSPLHF; DNA: TGTGCCAGCAGCTGGGGACTTACCCATAATTCACCCCTCCACTTT
size: -; D: TRBD2; J: TRBJ2-7; V: TRBV4-1; length: 18; CDR3: CASSRGLAGVGGSYEQYF; DNA: TGCGCCAGCAGCCGGGGACTAGCGGGAGTTGGAGGATCCTACGAGCAGTACTTC
size: few; D: -; J: TRBJ2-7; V: TRBV29-1; length: 11; CDR3: CSAEWGQQQYF; DNA: TGCAGCGCTGAATGGGGGCAGCAGCAGTACTTC
size: -; D: -; J: TRBJ2-7; V: TRBV4-2; length: 14; CDR3: CASSQDRPLGEQYF; DNA: TGTGCCAGCAGCCAAGACAGACCCCTCGGCGAGCAGTACTTC
size: -; D: TRBD1; J: TRBJ1-1; V: TRBV27; length: 14; CDR3: CASSLDRVGTEAFF; DNA: TGTGCCAGCAGTTTGGACAGGGTCGGCACTGAAGCTTTCTTT
size: -; D: -; J: TRBJ1-3; V: TRBV9; length: 13; CDR3: CASSVADGNTIYF; DNA: TGTGCCAGCAGCGTAGCAGATGGAAACACCATATATTTT
size: few; D: -; J: TRBJ2-5; V: TRBV4-2; length: 13; CDR3: CASSPTEQETQYF; DNA: TGTGCCAGCAGCCCGACAGAACAAGAGACCCAGTACTTC
size: -; D: TRBD1; J: TRBJ2-4; V: TRBV7-2; length: 17; CDR3: CASSFAGQGVAKNIQYF; DNA: TGTGCCAGCAGCTTTGCGGGACAGGGGGTAGCCAAAAACATTCAGTACTTC
size: -; D: TRBD2; J: TRBJ2-7; V: TRBV19; length: 16; CDR3: CASSTGTSGLRGEQYF; DNA: TGTGCCAGTAGTACCGGGACTAGCGGTTTACGTGGCGAGCAGTACTTC
size: -; D: TRBD1; J: TRBJ1-4; V: TRBV2; length: 14; CDR3: CASSAQGRGEKLFF; DNA: TGTGCCAGCAGTGCACAGGGGAGGGGCGAAAAACTGTTTTTT
size: -; D: -; J: TRBJ1-1; V: TRBV30; length: 13; CDR3: CAWSLGSGDRTFF; DNA: TGTGCCTGGAGTCTTGGTTCCGGGGATCGTACTTTCTTT
size: -; D: TRBD2; J: TRBJ2-7; V: TRBV9; length: 15; CDR3: CASKVAGGLHYEQYF; DNA: TGTGCCAGCAAGGTAGCGGGAGGGCTCCACTACGAGCAGTACTTC
size: -; D: TRBD1; J: TRBJ1-5; V: TRBV9; length: 14; CDR3: CASSGTGSNQPQHF; DNA: TGTGCCAGCAGCGGGACAGGGTCCAATCAGCCCCAGCATTTT
size: few; D: TRBD2; J: TRBJ2-7; V: TRBV9; length: 16; CDR3: CASSAGTSGSPYEQYF; DNA: TGTGCCAGCAGCGCCGGGACTAGCGGGAGCCCCTACGAGCAGTACTTC
size: -; D: -; J: TRBJ2-6; V: TRBV19; length: 15; CDR3: CASSILFSGANVLTF; DNA: TGTGCCAGTAGTATTCTGTTCTCTGGGGCCAACGTCCTGACTTTC
size: -; D: TRBD2; J: TRBJ2-7; V: TRBV28; length: 16; CDR3: CASTQRRGIGAYEQYF; DNA: TGTGCCAGCACCCAACGGCGGGGGATAGGAGCCTACGAGCAGTACTTC
size: -; D: TRBD1; J: TRBJ2-6; V: TRBV18; length: 17; CDR3: CASSPVTGRTGANVLTF; DNA: TGTGCCAGCTCACCGGTGACAGGGCGTACTGGGGCCAACGTCCTGACTTTC
size: few; D: -; J: TRBJ2-5; V: TRBV20-1; length: 11; CDR3: CSARREETQYF; DNA: TGCAGTGCTCGCAGGGAAGAGACCCAGTACTTC
size: few; D: -; J: TRBJ2-3; V: TRBV5-1; length: 15; CDR3: CASTLFVAGPDTQYF; DNA: TGCGCCAGCACCTTATTCGTGGCAGGGCCCGATACGCAGTATTTT
size: -; D: TRBD1; J: TRBJ2-7; V: TRBV7-3; length: 14; CDR3: CASSSGQGSYEQYF; DNA: TGTGCCAGCAGCTCGGGACAGGGGAGCTACGAGCAGTACTTC
size: -; D: -; J: TRBJ1-2; V: TRBV28; length: 14; CDR3: CASSRGSGDYGYTF; DNA: TGTGCCAGCAGTCGTGGTTCAGGGGACTATGGCTACACCTTC
size: few; D: -; J: TRBJ2-1; V: TRBV7-2; length: 17; CDR3: CASSWIAGTSRYNEQFF; DNA: TGTGCCAGCAGCTGGATTGCCGGGACTTCGAGATACAATGAGCAGTTCTTC
size: -; D: -; J: TRBJ2-7; V: TRBV19; length: 17; CDR3: CASSPRWPKDLYYEQYF; DNA: TGTGCCAGTAGCCCCAGGTGGCCCAAGGACCTCTACTACGAGCAGTACTTC
size: few; D: TRBD1; J: TRBJ1-1; V: TRBV2; length: 15; CDR3: CAGPGGSPKNTEAFF; DNA: TGTGCTGGTCCAGGGGGCAGTCCAAAGAACACTGAAGCTTTCTTT
size: -; D: -; J: TRBJ2-7; V: TRBV7-8; length: 13; CDR3: CASSLGEGYEQYF; DNA: TGTGCCAGCAGCTTAGGCGAGGGGTACGAGCAGTACTTC
size: few; D: TRBD2; J: TRBJ2-5; V: TRBV29-1; length: 13; CDR3: CSTRGGTQETQYF; DNA: TGCAGCACCCGGGGGGGAACACAAGAGACCCAGTACTTC
size: -; D: TRBD2; J: TRBJ2-3; V: TRBV5-4; length: 20; CDR3: CASSLGAGRGQREAMDTQYF; DNA: TGTGCCAGCAGCTTGGGAGCGGGGCGCGGGCAGCGGGAGGCGATGGATACGCAGTATTTT
size: -; D: -; J: TRBJ2-1; V: TRBV10-3; length: 13; CDR3: CAISGLRGDEQFF; DNA: TGTGCCATCAGCGGACTAAGGGGCGATGAGCAGTTCTTC
size: -; D: -; J: TRBJ2-7; V: TRBV7-2; length: 11; CDR3: CASSRGYEQYF; DNA: TGTGCCAGCAGCCGGGGATACGAGCAGTACTTC
size: -; D: -; J: TRBJ2-7; V: TRBV5-6; length: 15; CDR3: CASSLRRAFGYEQYF; DNA: TGTGCCAGCAGCTTGCGCAGGGCTTTTGGTTACGAGCAGTACTTC
size: -; D: TRBD1; J: TRBJ2-7; V: TRBV18; length: 15; CDR3: CASSPPGQGRYEQYF; DNA: TGTGCCAGCTCACCCCCGGGACAGGGGCGGTACGAGCAGTACTTC
size: -; D: -; J: TRBJ2-6; V: TRBV18; length: 16; CDR3: CASSPLSQGRANVLTF; DNA: TGTGCCAGCTCACCACTATCACAGGGACGGGCCAACGTCCTGACTTTC
size: few; D: TRBD1; J: TRBJ1-4; V: TRBV15; length: 16; CDR3: CATSRPWGQGREKLFF; DNA: TGTGCCACCAGCAGACCATGGGGACAGGGTAGGGAAAAACTGTTTTTT
size: -; D: -; J: TRBJ1-2; V: TRBV13; length: 14; CDR3: CASSLAGRNYGYTF; DNA: TGTGCCAGCAGCTTAGCGGGGCGGAACTATGGCTACACCTTC
size: -; D: -; J: TRBJ1-5; V: TRBV5-6; length: 13; CDR3: CASSFTASQPQHF; DNA: TGTGCCAGCAGCTTCACGGCGAGTCAGCCCCAGCATTTT
size: few; D: TRBD1; J: TRBJ2-3; V: TRBV6-6; length: 15; CDR3: CASSYSGRGTDTQYF; DNA: TGTGCCAGCAGTTACTCAGGCAGGGGGACAGATACGCAGTATTTT
size: -; D: -; J: TRBJ1-3; V: TRBV12-5; length: 12; CDR3: CASGLPGNTIYF; DNA: TGTGCTAGTGGTTTGCCCGGAAACACCATATATTTT
size: -; D: -; J: TRBJ2-3; V: TRBV28; length: 12; CDR3: CASSLILGHPYF; DNA: TGTGCCAGCAGTTTAATTTTGGGACACCCGTATTTT
size: -; D: -; J: TRBJ2-1; V: TRBV7-2; length: 13; CDR3: CASSSPPTRLPFF; DNA: TGTGCCAGCAGCTCTCCCCCGACTAGATTGCCGTTCTTC
size: few; D: -; J: TRBJ2-7; V: TRBV29-1; length: 14; CDR3: CSVRRTGTSYEQYF; DNA: TGCAGCGTTCGAAGAACCGGGACCTCTTACGAGCAGTACTTC
size: -; D: -; J: TRBJ2-2; V: TRBV7-2; length: 14; CDR3: CASSFWSPVVELFF; DNA: TGTGCCAGCAGCTTTTGGTCCCCGGTTGTGGAGCTGTTTTTT
size: -; D: -; J: TRBJ2-1; V: TRBV4-3; length: 15; CDR3: CASSQDPGRYNEQFF; DNA: TGCGCCAGCAGCCAAGATCCAGGAAGATACAATGAGCAGTTCTTC
size: few; D: -; J: TRBJ1-5; V: TRBV7-2; length: 14; CDR3: CASSLGQNNQPQHF; DNA: TGTGCCAGCAGCTTAGGACAGAACAATCAGCCCCAGCATTTT
size: few; D: TRBD1; J: TRBJ2-7; V: TRBV6-5; length: 15; CDR3: CASSPGTGGIYEQYF; DNA: TGTGCCAGCAGCCCCGGGACAGGGGGAATATACGAGCAGTACTTC
size: few; D: TRBD2; J: TRBJ2-2; V: TRBV7-9; length: 17; CDR3: CASSVGTSGSDTGELFF; DNA: TGTGCCAGCAGCGTCGGGACTAGCGGGAGTGACACCGGGGAGCTGTTTTTT
size: few; D: -; J: TRBJ1-1; V: TRBV29-1; length: 13; CDR3: CSVGTSVNTEAFF; DNA: TGCAGCGTTGGCACCTCCGTGAACACTGAAGCTTTCTTT
size: few; D: TRBD2; J: TRBJ2-5; V: TRBV20-1; length: 11; CDR3: CSAAGASAQYF; DNA: TGCAGTGCGGCGGGAGCATCGGCCCAGTACTTC